This TCR beta chain appears in the sequencing data of a study of OX40 agonist ivuxolimab in advanced cancers. Turning to the overall study: The costimulatory receptor OX40 (CD134) was targeted by ivuxolimab, a fully human IgG2 agonistic monoclonal antibody. Intravenous ivuxolimab was administered to patients every 2 weeks at six dose levels: 0.01, 0.1, 0.3, 1.5, 3 and 10 mg/kg. The point of sequencing TCRbeta in the periphery was to test whether ivuxolimab changed TCR sequence diversity and drove clonal T-cell expansion. Partial responses occurred in three dose-escalation patients, of whom one had hepatocellular carcinoma and two had cutaneous melanoma. The monotherapy dose-escalation portion (N of about 52 patients) of the phase I ivuxolimab trial is reported in the paper. Patients were allowed to have had prior anti-PD-1, anti-PD-L1 or anti-CTLA-4 therapy, and approximately 43% of the dose-escalation patients had previously received checkpoint inhibitors. In the dose-escalation cohort, about four fifths of patients were male, and the mean age was around 60 years with a range of about 20 to 90. Among the roughly 50 dose-escalation patients, some 20 had hepatocellular carcinoma, roughly 15 melanoma, 9 renal cell carcinoma and 9 head and neck cancer. Broader findings and caveats from the paper: On average, CD8+ T cells showed more expanded clones than CD4+ T cells after ivuxolimab. Low levels of normalized T-cell clonal expansion were also seen in some patients who did not respond. Which antigens the clonally expanded peripheral T cells were specific for was not determined. Clonal expansion of both CD4+ and CD8+ blood T cells was observed from baseline to week 6 at doses 0.1 to 3.0 mg/kg. In the 0.1-3.0 mg/kg groups, partial responders had among the lowest normalized peripheral clonal expansion, particularly in CD8+ T cells.

The CDR1 and CDR2 encoded by the germline V gene are SGHRS and YFSETQ. Relative to germline, V is 4 bases shorter and J is 5 bases shorter, with 21 bases between their ends. There are 16 amino acids in the CDR3, from cysteine to phenylalanine inclusive. This entry keeps only the CDR3 DNA: 48 bases, framed from base 1. For sequencing of the TCRbeta CDR3 region, genomic DNA was extracted from the sorted cells. The immunoSEQ Assay was used for sequencing of TCRbeta CDR3 regions. In its TCRdb copy, this immuneACCESS table keeps in-frame sequences only and misses some clones. Where compared with another copy, unresolved V genes explain less than half of these, and the others have no known cause. The sample contains roughly 7,000 clones, 70% to 80% of them found a single time. The ten largest account for under 20% of the sample. Patients with autoimmune disease history or receiving systemic immunosuppression were excluded from the trial. In every dose cohort, peripheral blood was drawn for TCR sequencing at baseline, cycle 4 day 1, and cycle 7 day 1. The samples were taken from a phase I, first-in-human, multicenter, open-label dose-escalation trial of ivuxolimab. The trial enrolled adults with locally advanced or metastatic head and neck squamous cell, hepatocellular, melanoma or renal cell carcinoma. Before TCR sequencing, CD4+ T cells and CD8+ T cells were sorted from peripheral blood as separate populations.

Taking its sample share into account, this clone is medium-sized (0.01 to 0.1%). Its antigen specificity is not known. The record has no base qualities; no much larger clone is one base away. This material consisted of CD4+ or CD8+ T cells sorted from blood, taken in a trial of the OX40 agonist ivuxolimab. This chain is built from TRBV5-1 and TRBJ1-1; perhaps TRBD1 is the D gene, with 6 bases matching. The TCR sequence derives from an adult with an advanced solid tumor such as melanoma, head and neck, liver or kidney cancer. At the DNA level, the sequence is TGCGCCAGCAGCCCTTGGTTTCAGGGGAGGGATACTGAAGCTTTCTTT. Translation gives CASSPWFQGRDTEAFF.